The 23 T cell receptor beta chains in this list originate from one sample, sequenced in a study of blood T cell repertoires in COVID-19. The table came from immunoSEQ multiplex PCR; TCRdb's copy has only in-frame clones and leaves some out. This sample has more than 300,000 clones, with under 95% found just once. Sequenced input: PBMCs or T cells enriched from blood (not recorded which). These receptors were taken from a woman under 40 who had recovered from COVID-19.

This chain connects TRBV5-5 to TRBJ2-1; 9 bases fit TRBD2. Germline V gene data show CDR1 as SGHKS and CDR2 as YYEKEE (reference sequence). The CDR3 consists of 16 residues. V was pared by 4 bases and J by 0 bases, with 5 bases of the junction left unmatched. The CDR3, as DNA: TGTGCCAGCAGCCATCTAGCGGGGAGCTCCTACAATGAGCAGTTCTTC. It specifies CASSHLAGSSYNEQFF.

This chain's CDR3 is CASSLVVQPQHF. The CDR3 DNA reads TGTGCCAGCAGTTTAGTAGTCCAGCCCCAGCATTTT. The V call is TRBV12-3 or TRBV12-4, the J call TRBJ1-5, with D hard to call. CDR3 length: 12 residues. Trimming took off 1 base at V and 7 bases at J, with 5 bases between the two ends.

In its sample, this clone was seen once. V usage is TRBV6-2 or TRBV6-3 and J usage is TRBJ1-1; TRBD1 agrees at 7 bases. The V segment lost 4 bases and the J segment 1 base; nucleotides outside the gene matches: 9. The CDR3 is 16 amino acids. Looked up from germline, CDR1 is MNHEY and CDR2 is SVGEGT. The CDR3 bases are TGTGCCAGCAGTTCCGACCCGGGACAGCCGAACACTGAAGCTTTCTTT. Its translation: CASSSDPGQPNTEAFF.

The J gene is TRBJ2-7, the V gene TRBV6-5; a possible D gene is TRBD2 (7 bases). CDR3 size: 14 residues. Germline V gene lookup returns CDR1 MNHEY and CDR2 SVGAGI. The V end was cut by 8 bases, the J end by 2 bases, with 16 bases between. In DNA, the CDR3 is TGTGCCAGCGGTCATGCGGGGGCCCCCTACGAGCAGTACTTC. Its protein product is CASGHAGAPYEQYF.

The genes are TRBV5-4 and TRBJ2-3; D may be TRBD2 (6 bases). V was trimmed by 4 bases and J by 8 bases, leaving 11 bases between them. This CDR3 spans 12 amino acids. Germline V gene sequence: CDR1 SGHNT, CDR2 YYREEE (reference sequence). The CDR3 DNA reads TGTGCCAGCAGCGATAGGGGAGGTACGCAGTATTTT. This gives the protein CASSDRGGTQYF.

The chain employs TRBV9 and TRBJ2-3; TRBD2 is a possible D gene (5 bases). CDR1 and CDR2 from the germline V gene are SGDLS and YYNGEE. The CDR3 contains 17 residues. The ends were cut back, 4 bases at V and 4 bases at J, with 22 bases in the middle. The CDR3 reads CASSPSRGRVVADTQYF. The CDR3 bases are TGTGCCAGCAGCCCGAGCCGAGGGAGAGTGGTCGCAGATACGCAGTATTTT.

The chain links TRBV4-1 to TRBJ2-1; the match to TRBD2 covers 9 bases. There are 15 residues in the CDR3. Germline V gene sequence: CDR1 MGHRA, CDR2 YSYEKL. Trimming cost V 2 bases and J 10 bases; bases outside gene matches: 9. CDR3 nucleotides: TGCGCCAGCAGCCAACCTACTAGCGGGCAGAGGGAGCAGTTCTTC. Its translation is CASSQPTSGQREQFF.

The rearrangement uses TRBV29-1 and TRBJ2-1, with 13 bases matching TRBD2. The germline V gene encodes CDR1 SQVTM and CDR2 ANQGSEA. The CDR3 totals 16 residues. V was clipped by 1 base and J by 5 bases; unmatched bases: 5. CDR3 nucleotide sequence: TGCAGCGTTGAAGTAGGGACTAGCGGGATTGACAATGAGCAGTTCTTC. Its protein is CSVEVGTSGIDNEQFF.

The rearrangement joins TRBV11-1 to TRBJ2-5; 7 nucleotides match TRBD2. The CDR3 runs to 13 residues. V was pared by 3 bases and J by 3 bases, with 1 base of the junction left unmatched. Germline V lookup: CDR1 SGHAT, CDR2 FQDESV (reference sequence). The CDR3 DNA reads TGTGCCAGCAGCTTGGGAGGGGAAGAGACCCAGTACTTC. Translating it yields CASSLGGEETQYF.

The chain is built from TRBV5-8 and TRBJ2-7, with D uncertain. The CDR3 runs 13 residues. The germline V and J ends were trimmed by 0 bases and 6 bases, with 10 bases remaining between them. The germline CDR1 and CDR2 sequences are SGHTS and YDEGEE. CDR3 coding DNA: TGTGCCAGCAGCTTGGTAAGGTCGGGCGAGCAGTACTTC. Its protein is CASSLVRSGEQYF.

The chain carries TRBV5-8 and TRBJ1-1; D may be TRBD1 (5 bases). Germline V gene sequence: CDR1 SGHTS, CDR2 YDEGEE. The CDR3 has 12 amino acids. Trimming shortened V by 5 bases and J by 4 bases, and 9 bases separated the two germline ends. The CDR3 loop reads CASRVGGTEAFF. DNA of the CDR3: TGTGCCAGCAGAGTGGGGGGCACTGAAGCTTTCTTT.

The rearrangement uses TRBV15 and TRBJ2-5, with 11 bases matching TRBD2. This CDR3 spans 17 amino acids. Germline-derived CDR1 and CDR2 are LNHNV and YYDKDF (reference sequence). V shed 3 bases, J shed 4 bases, and the junction held 10 bases outside the gene matches. CDR3 nucleotides: TGTGCCACCAGCAGGCGACTGCTAGCGGGGGGACGAGAGACCCAGTACTTC. Encoded protein: CATSRRLLAGGRETQYF.

This chain links TRBV4-2 with TRBJ2-7, with unresolved D. The CDR3 sequence is 15 residues long. The germline gives CDR1 LGHNA, CDR2 YNFKEQ. Trimming pared 0 bases from V and 0 bases from J, leaving 9 bases between. DNA for the CDR3: TGTGCCAGCAGCCAAGATATCGGGTACTCCTACGAGCAGTACTTC. Protein sequence: CASSQDIGYSYEQYF.

This clone was seen a single time. The chain joins TRBV11-2 to TRBJ1-1, with TRBD1 identical over 7 bases. CDR3 size: 13 residues. The V gene's germline CDR1 is SGHAT and CDR2 FQNNGV. The V gene end was trimmed by 5 bases and the J gene end by 6 bases; junction bases not matched to a gene: 6. The CDR3 loop is CASSMLTGAEAFF. CDR3 in DNA: TGTGCCAGCAGCATGTTAACAGGGGCTGAAGCTTTCTTT.

The chain links TRBV2 to TRBJ1-5; tentative D call: TRBD1 (5 bases). Germline loops: CDR1 SNHLY, CDR2 FYNNEI. The CDR3 is 15 amino acids. V lost 7 bases, J lost 6 bases, and 19 bases lay in between. The CDR3, as DNA: TGTGCCAGCAATAGGGAACAAGGGGCCGGTCAGCCCCAGCATTTT. This translates into CASNREQGAGQPQHF.

The chain recombines TRBV19 with TRBJ1-5; D is possibly TRBD1 (5 bases). Looked up from germline, CDR1 is LNHDA and CDR2 is SQIVND (reference sequence). This CDR3 is 14 amino acids long. The ends were cut back, 7 bases at V and 5 bases at J, with 15 bases in the middle. The CDR3 here is CASNPTQGYQPQHF. The CDR3, as DNA: TGTGCCAGTAACCCTACCCAGGGTTATCAGCCCCAGCATTTT.

This sequence joins TRBV9 and TRBJ1-1; D ambiguous. Trimming pared 6 bases from V and 5 bases from J, leaving 17 bases between. The CDR3 runs to 14 residues. Germline CDR1 SGDLS, CDR2 YYNGEE. The CDR3 sequence is CASTRDILSTEAFF. CDR3 nucleotides: TGTGCCAGCACCAGAGACATCTTGAGTACTGAAGCTTTCTTT. The complete variable domain, with remaining parts taken from reference TRBV9 and TRBJ1-1, reads DSGVTQTPKHLITATGQRVTLRCSPRSGDLSVYWYQQSLDQGLQFLIQYYNGEERAKGNILERFSAQQFPDLHSELNLSSLELGDSALYFCASTRDILSTEAFFGQGTRLTVV.

This chain links TRBV19 with TRBJ1-5; TRBD1 matches 7 bases. Trimming at V came to 7 bases and at J to 2 bases, leaving 14 bases not matched to a gene. Germline V gene lookup returns CDR1 LNHDA and CDR2 SQIVND (reference sequence). The CDR3 is made up of 17 amino acids. CDR3 sequence reads: CASKLDRFPTCNQPQHF. The CDR3 bases are TGTGCCAGTAAATTGGACAGGTTCCCTACTTGCAATCAGCCCCAGCATTTT.

The chain recombines TRBV5-4 with TRBJ2-5, with D possibly being TRBD2 (6 bases). Germline loops: CDR1 SGHNT, CDR2 YYREEE (reference sequence). This CDR3 region has 14 residues. Trimming cost V 7 bases and J 3 bases, with 16 bases left between them. In nucleotides, the CDR3 is TGTGCCAGCGTTCCAGGCGGGACCGAAGAGACCCAGTACTTC. This encodes CASVPGGTEETQYF.

The rearrangement links TRBV7-8 to TRBJ2-6; TRBD1 matches at 9 bases. CDR1 is SGHVS, CDR2 FQNEAQ, per germline. The CDR3 has 20 amino acids. The V and J ends lost 0 bases and 6 bases, in that order; junction bases with no gene match: 15. For the CDR3, the DNA is TGTGCCAGCAGCTTAGCGCTAATTACAGGGGGCCCGACCTCGGCCAACGTCCTGACTTTC. This sequence encodes CASSLALITGGPTSANVLTF.

This chain joins TRBV28 and TRBJ2-7; 7 bases match TRBD2. The CDR3 spans 14 residues. Germline lookup yields CDR1 MDHEN and CDR2 SYDVKM. V trimming: 5 bases; J trimming: 2 bases; junction bases outside the gene matches: 6. CDR3 DNA: TGTGCCAGCAGTCCCGGGGGGTCTGCCTACGAGCAGTACTTC. This encodes CASSPGGSAYEQYF.

The chain carries TRBV5-1 and TRBJ2-3; D remains unclear. The CDR3 covers 15 residues. Looked up from germline, CDR1 is SGHRS and CDR2 is YFSETQ. V lost 4 bases to trimming and J lost 2 bases, with 14 bases between them. This chain's CDR3 is CASSGGSANTDTQYF. The CDR3, as DNA: TGCGCCAGCAGCGGCGGATCGGCGAACACAGATACGCAGTATTTT.

The V gene is TRBV3-1 (or the pseudogene TRBV3-2), the J gene TRBJ2-3; no definite D call. V was trimmed by 1 base and J by 5 bases, leaving 4 bases between them. Germline-derived CDR1 and CDR2 are LGHDT and YNNKEL (reference sequence). CDR3 size: 12 residues. The chain's CDR3 is CASSQVVDTQYF. The CDR3, as DNA: TGTGCCAGCAGCCAAGTCGTAGATACGCAGTATTTT.